This T cell receptor (beta chain) was retrieved from a study of beta chain features in type 1 diabetes. Germline assignment: CDR1 MDHEN and CDR2 SYDVKM. Deletions cut 3 bases from V and 1 base from J, with 7 bases between. The CDR3 is 14 residues long. Cells sorted by CD45RO/CCR7/CD25/CD127/CD95/CD27 comprised CD4+ naive, central memory, regulatory and stem cell-like memory cells. This clone showed up just a few times. All of the isolated RNA was reverse transcribed, so expressed TCRB transcripts were sequenced. Measured with immunoSEQ multiplex PCR; TCRdb has only the in-frame clones, and not every one. This table holds fewer than 900,000 clones, roughly a sixth found once.

The TCR comes from a woman aged 18-30 years in good health. The chain is built from TRBV28 and TRBJ1-3; D remains unclear. The sample comprised naive CD4+ T cells from blood. The CDR3 loop is CASSFGQSGNTIYF. CDR3 in DNA: TGTGCCAGCAGTTTCGGTCAGTCTGGAAACACCATATATTTT.